A selection of T cell receptor beta chains follows, all from one sample in a study of cytomegalovirus exposure and HLA in healthy donors. Profiled with immunoSEQ multiplex PCR; TCRdb holds only in-frame clones, not every one. This sample has 140,000 to 150,000 clones, with 75% to 85% found just once. The sequencing input was PBMCs. These receptors all stem from a woman between 18 and 29 years old in good health and CMV-seropositive. The CDR3 runs from the conserved cysteine through the conserved F or W. D genes are given only for firm matches. Where a row states a size, it is once, few, many or the class of an expanded clone; other rows omit it.

clone_size: -; d_call: -; j_call: TRBJ1-5; v_call: TRBV6-6; cdr3_length: 16; cdr3_nt: TGTGCCAGCAGTCCCGCGGGGGGGGAGTCCAATCAGCCCCAGCATTTT; cdr3_aa: CASSPAGGESNQPQHF
clone_size: -; d_call: TRBD1; j_call: TRBJ2-7; v_call: TRBV5-1; cdr3_length: 15; cdr3_nt: TGCGCCAGCAGCCCCGGACAGGGGGTTCGCTACGAGCAGTACTTC; cdr3_aa: CASSPGQGVRYEQYF
clone_size: -; d_call: -; j_call: TRBJ1-1; v_call: TRBV30; cdr3_length: 14; cdr3_nt: TGTGCCTGGCTCGCGCGGGGAATGAACACTGAAGCTTTCTTT; cdr3_aa: CAWLARGMNTEAFF
clone_size: -; d_call: TRBD1; j_call: TRBJ1-5; v_call: TRBV19; cdr3_length: 14; cdr3_nt: TGTGCCAGTAGTGACCACAGGGGGCATCAGCCCCAGCATTTT; cdr3_aa: CASSDHRGHQPQHF
clone_size: -; d_call: -; j_call: TRBJ2-7; v_call: TRBV5-1; cdr3_length: 13; cdr3_nt: TGCGCCAGCAGCTTGGGGACAAACTACGAGCAGTACTTC; cdr3_aa: CASSLGTNYEQYF
clone_size: -; d_call: TRBD1; j_call: TRBJ2-2; v_call: TRBV6-6; cdr3_length: 16; cdr3_nt: TGTGCCAGCAGTTCCCCCGACAGGGGGCTAATCGGGGAGCTGTTTTTT; cdr3_aa: CASSSPDRGLIGELFF
clone_size: -; d_call: -; j_call: TRBJ1-5; v_call: TRBV6-1; cdr3_length: 14; cdr3_nt: TGTGCCAGCATCAACGGGACAATGAATCAGCCCCAGCATTTT; cdr3_aa: CASINGTMNQPQHF
clone_size: -; d_call: -; j_call: TRBJ1-6; v_call: TRBV5-1; cdr3_length: 15; cdr3_nt: TGCGCCAGCAAAAGAGAGAGCTCCTATAATTCACCCCTCCACTTT; cdr3_aa: CASKRESSYNSPLHF
clone_size: -; d_call: -; j_call: TRBJ2-3; v_call: TRBV7-8; cdr3_length: 12; cdr3_nt: TGTGCCAGCAGCTTAGGACTAGAGGCGCAGTATTTT; cdr3_aa: CASSLGLEAQYF
clone_size: few; d_call: -; j_call: TRBJ1-1; v_call: TRBV18; cdr3_length: 14; cdr3_nt: TGTGCCAGCTCACCGACACTGGGAGACACTGAAGCTTTCTTT; cdr3_aa: CASSPTLGDTEAFF
clone_size: -; d_call: -; j_call: TRBJ1-1; v_call: TRBV6-1; cdr3_length: 14; cdr3_nt: TGTGCCAGCAGTTTGCCCCGCGGGATTACTGAAGCTTTCTTT; cdr3_aa: CASSLPRGITEAFF
clone_size: -; d_call: TRBD2; j_call: TRBJ2-1; v_call: TRBV14; cdr3_length: 16; cdr3_nt: TGTGCCAGCAGCCAAGAGCGGGGAGCGGGGTTCAATGAGCAGTTCTTC; cdr3_aa: CASSQERGAGFNEQFF
clone_size: -; d_call: -; j_call: TRBJ1-6; v_call: TRBV27; cdr3_length: 17; cdr3_nt: TGTGCCAGCAGTTTCGATCGGACAAAAGTTGTAAATTCACCCCTCCACTTT; cdr3_aa: CASSFDRTKVVNSPLHF
clone_size: -; d_call: TRBD1; j_call: TRBJ2-1; v_call: TRBV19; cdr3_length: 15; cdr3_nt: TGTGCCAGTGCGGACAGGGCTTACGGTTACAATGAGCAGTTCTTC; cdr3_aa: CASADRAYGYNEQFF
clone_size: -; d_call: TRBD2; j_call: TRBJ2-5; v_call: TRBV7-8; cdr3_length: 18; cdr3_nt: TGTGCCAGCAGCTTTATTTCTAGCGGGGGAGGGCTTCAAGAGACCCAGTACTTC; cdr3_aa: CASSFISSGGGLQETQYF
clone_size: -; d_call: -; j_call: TRBJ1-5; v_call: TRBV7-9; cdr3_length: 13; cdr3_nt: TGTGCCAGCAGCCCTGGGGGCAGGCAGCCCCAGCATTTT; cdr3_aa: CASSPGGRQPQHF
clone_size: -; d_call: TRBD1; j_call: TRBJ1-2; v_call: TRBV6-5; cdr3_length: 14; cdr3_nt: TGTGCCAGCAGACCGACCGGGACAGGGTCTGGCTACACCTTC; cdr3_aa: CASRPTGTGSGYTF
clone_size: -; d_call: -; j_call: TRBJ1-3; v_call: TRBV18; cdr3_length: 14; cdr3_nt: TGTGCCAGCTCACCGGGGGGTTCTGGAAACACCATATATTTT; cdr3_aa: CASSPGGSGNTIYF
clone_size: -; d_call: TRBD1; j_call: TRBJ1-5; v_call: TRBV6-5; cdr3_length: 13; cdr3_nt: TGTGCCAGCAGTAGGGACAGTAATCAGCCCCAGCATTTT; cdr3_aa: CASSRDSNQPQHF
clone_size: -; d_call: TRBD1; j_call: TRBJ1-4; v_call: TRBV30; cdr3_length: 15; cdr3_nt: TGTGCCTGGAACGGGGGAGGGCAGGGGGCTGAAAAACTGTTTTTT; cdr3_aa: CAWNGGGQGAEKLFF
clone_size: -; d_call: TRBD1; j_call: TRBJ1-2; v_call: TRBV28; cdr3_length: 15; cdr3_nt: TGTGCCAGCAGATTAGACAGGGGGATTGGCTATGGCTACACCTTC; cdr3_aa: CASRLDRGIGYGYTF
clone_size: -; d_call: -; j_call: TRBJ2-1; v_call: TRBV7-6; cdr3_length: 13; cdr3_nt: TGTGCCAGCGCCCAGGACAGTCCCAATGAGCAGTTCTTC; cdr3_aa: CASAQDSPNEQFF
clone_size: once; d_call: -; j_call: TRBJ1-1; v_call: TRBV18; cdr3_length: 16; cdr3_nt: TGTGCCAGCTCACCACGGGGGGGCCGGTGGAACACTGAAGCTTTCTTT; cdr3_aa: CASSPRGGRWNTEAFF
clone_size: once; d_call: -; j_call: TRBJ1-1; v_call: TRBV6-5; cdr3_length: 15; cdr3_nt: TGTGCCAGCAGTTACTCCAGGGGTGTGACCACTGAAGCTTTCTTT; cdr3_aa: CASSYSRGVTTEAFF
clone_size: once; d_call: TRBD1; j_call: TRBJ1-1; v_call: TRBV30; cdr3_length: 13; cdr3_nt: TGTGCCTGGTCACGGACAGGGGGCACTGAAGCTTTCTTT; cdr3_aa: CAWSRTGGTEAFF
clone_size: -; d_call: TRBD2; j_call: TRBJ2-4; v_call: TRBV4-2; cdr3_length: 16; cdr3_nt: TGTGCCAGCAGCCAAGATCTCGCGGGGGGTAAAAACATTCAGTACTTC; cdr3_aa: CASSQDLAGGKNIQYF
clone_size: -; d_call: TRBD2; j_call: TRBJ2-7; v_call: TRBV19; cdr3_length: 17; cdr3_nt: TGTGCCAGTAGTATTTCGGGTAGCGGGGGGCCTTCCCACGAGCAGTACTTC; cdr3_aa: CASSISGSGGPSHEQYF
clone_size: -; d_call: -; j_call: TRBJ2-7; v_call: TRBV5-6; cdr3_length: 14; cdr3_nt: TGTGCCAGCAGCTTGGACAGGGGGGGTTACGAGCAGTACTTC; cdr3_aa: CASSLDRGGYEQYF
clone_size: -; d_call: -; j_call: TRBJ1-1; v_call: TRBV30; cdr3_length: 13; cdr3_nt: TGTGCCTGGGGGGACACTTCGAACACTGAAGCTTTCTTT; cdr3_aa: CAWGDTSNTEAFF
clone_size: once; d_call: -; j_call: TRBJ2-7; v_call: TRBV6-1; cdr3_length: 14; cdr3_nt: TGTGCCAGCAGTTGGGACGGACAGACTGGGAATCAGTACTTC; cdr3_aa: CASSWDGQTGNQYF
clone_size: -; d_call: -; j_call: TRBJ1-1; v_call: TRBV19; cdr3_length: 13; cdr3_nt: TGTGCCAGTAGTACGTGGTCAGGCACTGAAGCTTCCTTT; cdr3_aa: CASSTWSGTEASF
clone_size: -; d_call: TRBD2; j_call: TRBJ2-7; v_call: TRBV6-5; cdr3_length: 15; cdr3_nt: TGTGCCAGCAGTTATCAGCGGGGGGGCCAATACGAGCAGTACTTC; cdr3_aa: CASSYQRGGQYEQYF
clone_size: -; d_call: -; j_call: TRBJ1-3; v_call: TRBV9; cdr3_length: 16; cdr3_nt: TGTGCCAGCAGCGTAGAACCGTACGGTTCTGGAAACACCATATATTTT; cdr3_aa: CASSVEPYGSGNTIYF
clone_size: -; d_call: -; j_call: TRBJ1-3; v_call: TRBV9; cdr3_length: 18; cdr3_nt: TGTGCCAGCAGCGTAGGGGGGCGCGGGCCGAGCTCTGGAAACACCATATATTTT; cdr3_aa: CASSVGGRGPSSGNTIYF
clone_size: -; d_call: TRBD2; j_call: TRBJ2-1; v_call: TRBV9; cdr3_length: 15; cdr3_nt: TGTGCCAGCAGCGTACGGGGGGTGGCTTACAATGAGCAGTTCTTC; cdr3_aa: CASSVRGVAYNEQFF
clone_size: -; d_call: -; j_call: TRBJ1-1; v_call: TRBV6-5; cdr3_length: 15; cdr3_nt: TGTGCCACCCAACCAGATGGTAACGTCGTGGGGGGAGCTTTCTTT; cdr3_aa: CATQPDGNVVGGAFF
clone_size: once; d_call: -; j_call: TRBJ2-7; v_call: TRBV10-3; cdr3_length: 14; cdr3_nt: TGTGCCACCCGGGAAGGTTCTCTCTCCTACGAGCAGTACTTC; cdr3_aa: CATREGSLSYEQYF
clone_size: -; d_call: -; j_call: TRBJ2-6; v_call: TRBV5-1; cdr3_length: 16; cdr3_nt: TGCGCCAGCAGCTTGGACGGTCACTCTGGGGCCAACGTCCTGACTTTC; cdr3_aa: CASSLDGHSGANVLTF
clone_size: -; d_call: TRBD2; j_call: TRBJ2-5; v_call: TRBV6-1; cdr3_length: 16; cdr3_nt: TGTGCCAGCAGTGCCCTTAGCGGGGGGGCCCCAGAGACCCAGTACTTC; cdr3_aa: CASSALSGGAPETQYF
clone_size: -; d_call: -; j_call: TRBJ2-7; v_call: TRBV15; cdr3_length: 15; cdr3_nt: TGTGCCACCAGCAGAGATCTTGGGGGCCCCTACGAGCAGTACTTC; cdr3_aa: CATSRDLGGPYEQYF
clone_size: -; d_call: -; j_call: TRBJ2-2; v_call: TRBV5-1; cdr3_length: 14; cdr3_nt: TGCGCCAGCAGCTTAGGACAGTGGCCCGGGGAGCTGTTTTTT; cdr3_aa: CASSLGQWPGELFF
clone_size: -; d_call: TRBD2; j_call: TRBJ2-7; v_call: TRBV28; cdr3_length: 13; cdr3_nt: TGTGCCAGCCGACTAGCGCCGACATACGAGCAGTACTTC; cdr3_aa: CASRLAPTYEQYF
clone_size: -; d_call: -; j_call: TRBJ2-3; v_call: TRBV18; cdr3_length: 13; cdr3_nt: TGTGCCAGCTCATCGACTAGCACAGATACGCAGTATTTT; cdr3_aa: CASSSTSTDTQYF
clone_size: -; d_call: TRBD2; j_call: TRBJ2-5; v_call: TRBV5-4; cdr3_length: 14; cdr3_nt: TGTGCCAGCAGACAAGGACTAGATCGAGAGACCCAGTACTTC; cdr3_aa: CASRQGLDRETQYF
clone_size: -; d_call: TRBD1; j_call: TRBJ2-7; v_call: TRBV28; cdr3_length: 13; cdr3_nt: TGTGCCAGCAGACCTGGGACAGGAGCTACGTGGTACTTC; cdr3_aa: CASRPGTGATWYF
clone_size: -; d_call: TRBD1; j_call: TRBJ2-2; v_call: TRBV5-1; cdr3_length: 16; cdr3_nt: TGCGCCAGCAGCTTCGTAGGACAGGCTCCCCCCGGGGAGCTGTTTTTT; cdr3_aa: CASSFVGQAPPGELFF
clone_size: -; d_call: TRBD1; j_call: TRBJ1-3; v_call: TRBV6-5; cdr3_length: 15; cdr3_nt: TGTGCCAGCAGTGTAGGGGACAGCTCTGGAAACACCATATATTTT; cdr3_aa: CASSVGDSSGNTIYF
clone_size: few; d_call: -; j_call: TRBJ2-3; v_call: TRBV27; cdr3_length: 14; cdr3_nt: TGTGCCAGCAGTCCAAGACAAGTCACAGATACGCAGTATTTT; cdr3_aa: CASSPRQVTDTQYF
clone_size: -; d_call: -; j_call: TRBJ2-7; v_call: TRBV10-3; cdr3_length: 15; cdr3_nt: TGTGCCATCAGTGAGTCGATCAAGGGGGCGGGAGAGCAGTACTTC; cdr3_aa: CAISESIKGAGEQYF